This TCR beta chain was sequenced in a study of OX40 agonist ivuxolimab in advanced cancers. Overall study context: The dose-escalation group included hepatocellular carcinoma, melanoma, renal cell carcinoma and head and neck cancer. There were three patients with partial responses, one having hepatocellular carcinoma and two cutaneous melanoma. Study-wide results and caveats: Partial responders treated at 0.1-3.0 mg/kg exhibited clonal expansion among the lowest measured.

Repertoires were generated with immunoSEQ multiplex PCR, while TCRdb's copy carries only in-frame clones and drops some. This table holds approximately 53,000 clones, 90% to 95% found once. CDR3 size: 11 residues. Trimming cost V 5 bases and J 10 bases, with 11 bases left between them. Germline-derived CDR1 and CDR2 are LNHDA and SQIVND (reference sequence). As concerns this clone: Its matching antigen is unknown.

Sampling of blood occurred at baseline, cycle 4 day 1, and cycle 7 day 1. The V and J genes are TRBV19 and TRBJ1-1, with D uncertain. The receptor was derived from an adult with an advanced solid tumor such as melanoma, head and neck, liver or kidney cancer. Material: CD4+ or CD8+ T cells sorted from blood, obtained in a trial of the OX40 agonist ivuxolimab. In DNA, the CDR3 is TGTGCCAGTAGTTACCTGAAGGGAGCTTTCTTT. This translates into CASSYLKGAFF.